Each of the 29 T cell receptor beta chains below was sequenced from the same sample in a study of T-cell memory formation after mild COVID-19. From the 5' RACE reads, TCRdb called clonotypes with MiXCR, one entry per CDR3 protein. The sample records approximately 340,000 distinct CDR3 sequences, 15% to 20% being singletons. The sample consisted of PBMCs or a T cell subset sorted from them (not recorded which). The receptors derive from a man aged 18 to 29 who had mild COVID-19 (a few samples of this study predate the infection). Cell type and time point are not known.

The rearrangement joins TRBV7-2 to TRBJ1-4; D ambiguous. This CDR3 comprises 14 residues. Germline values: CDR1 SGHTA, CDR2 FQGNSA. Trimming took off 5 bases at V and 0 bases at J, with 7 bases between the two ends. This CDR3 reads CASSTHATNEKLFF. In nucleotides, the CDR3 is TGTGCCAGCAGCACACATGCAACTAATGAAAAACTGTTTTTT.

This clonotype was observed a handful of times. The CDR3 DNA reads TGTGCCACCACAGGGGGGCCTTACAATGAGCAGTTCTTC. Protein product: CATTGGPYNEQFF. V is TRBV24-1 and J is TRBJ2-1; D perhaps matches TRBD1 (7 bases). Trimming cost V 8 bases and J 4 bases, with 11 bases left between them. The CDR3 has 13 amino acids. From germline, CDR1 is KGHDR and CDR2 SFDVKD.

V usage is TRBV4-2 and J usage is TRBJ2-5, with 8 bases fitting TRBD1. Germline V gene lookup returns CDR1 LGHNA and CDR2 YNFKEQ. The V segment lost 0 bases and the J segment 5 bases; nucleotides outside the gene matches: 8. There are 16 residues in the CDR3. The CDR3 DNA follows: TGTGCCAGCAGCCAAGAGGTCGGGGACAGGACGGAGACCCAGTACTTC. It specifies CASSQEVGDRTETQYF.

The chain employs TRBV4-1 and TRBJ1-6; D possibly corresponds to TRBD1 (6 bases). Germline V gives CDR1 MGHRA, CDR2 YSYEKL. V was cut by 3 bases and J by 7 bases, with 19 bases left in between. The length of the CDR3 is 17 residues. DNA of the CDR3: TGCGCCAGCAGCCATGACCGGGACATTGGACGAAATTCACCCCTCCACTTT. Its protein product is CASSHDRDIGRNSPLHF.

This clonotype was recorded at least ten times. This chain connects TRBV6-2 or TRBV6-3 to TRBJ2-7; D is unclear. The germline V gene has CDR1 MNHEY and CDR2 SVGEGT. V gave up 0 bases and J gave up 4 bases, with 4 bases separating them. The CDR3 is 12 amino acids. As DNA, the CDR3 is TGTGCCAGCAGTTACTCGAGTTACGAGCAGTACTTC. It encodes CASSYSSYEQYF.

J is TRBJ2-7 and V is TRBV6-5, with D possibly being TRBD2 (6 bases). CDR1 and CDR2 (germline): MNHEY, SVGAGI. This CDR3 region has 12 residues. Trimming cost V 6 bases and J 0 bases, with 6 bases left between them. This CDR3 reads CASRRGSYEQYF. The CDR3, as DNA: TGTGCCAGCAGGCGGGGCTCCTACGAGCAGTACTTC.

The sample holds a few counts of this clonotype. The V and J genes are TRBV6-6 and TRBJ1-2; D remains ambiguous. V was cut by 6 bases and J by 0 bases, with 11 bases left in between. The germline V gene encodes CDR1 MNHNY and CDR2 SVGAGI (reference sequence). CDR3 length: 14 amino acids. The CDR3, as DNA: TGTGCCAGCAGCATCCGGGGAGCTAACTATGGCTACACCTTC. It is translated as CASSIRGANYGYTF.

The CDR3 DNA reads TGTGCCAGCAGCTCGCCACCGGGACTAAGCTCTGGGGCCAACGTCCTGACTTTC. It is translated as CASSSPPGLSSGANVLTF. J is TRBJ2-6 and V is TRBV7-9; TRBD2 matches at 7 bases. The CDR3 runs to 18 residues. Trimming took 4 bases from V and 0 from J; bases not matched to a gene: 9. CDR1 is SEHNR, CDR2 FQNEAQ, per germline (reference sequence). The variable domain in full, with the rest retrieved from reference TRBV7-9 and TRBJ2-6, is DTGVSQNPRHKITKRGQNVTFRCDPISEHNRLYWYRQTLGQGPEFLTYFQNEAQLEKSRLLSDRFSAERPKGSFSTLEIQRTEQGDSAMYLCASSSPPGLSSGANVLTFGAGSRLTVL.

This chain connects TRBV18 to TRBJ1-2, with D uncertain. This CDR3 has 14 amino acids. V shed 0 bases and J shed 8 bases, with 13 bases lying between them. Germline values: CDR1 KGHSH, CDR2 LQKENI. CDR3 nucleotide sequence: TGTGCCAGCTCACCACCCGCGACGCGGGGAGGCTACACCTTC. Translating it yields CASSPPATRGGYTF.

In its sample, this clonotype was seen a few times. The chain combines TRBV7-9 with TRBJ2-5; D unresolved. CDR1 and CDR2 from the germline V gene are SEHNR and FQNEAQ (reference sequence). This CDR3 is 13 amino acids long. The V gene lost 3 bases and the J gene lost 2 bases, with 7 bases spanning the gap. CDR3 residues: CASSLASQETQYF. As DNA, the CDR3 is TGTGCCAGCAGCTTGGCATCACAAGAGACCCAGTACTTC. Full variable domain (rest looked up from reference TRBV7-9 and TRBJ2-5): DTGVSQNPRHKITKRGQNVTFRCDPISEHNRLYWYRQTLGQGPEFLTYFQNEAQLEKSRLLSDRFSAERPKGSFSTLEIQRTEQGDSAMYLCASSLASQETQYFGPGTRLLVL.

This clonotype was counted a few times. The chain recombines TRBV6-2 or TRBV6-3 with TRBJ2-7; TRBD2 agrees at 9 bases. Germline V CDR1 and CDR2: MNHEY, SVGEGT. Trimming at V came to 10 bases and at J to 6 bases, leaving 10 bases not matched to a gene. This CDR3 is 13 amino acids long. The CDR3 sequence is CATNSGGGLEQYV. CDR3 nucleotides: TGTGCCACCAATAGCGGGGGAGGACTCGAGCAGTACGTC.

This clonotype was recorded a few times. This rearrangement joins TRBV23-1 to TRBJ2-5, with D perhaps TRBD1 (6 bases). TRBV23-1 is identified as an open reading frame with a role that is uncertain. The CDR3 is 17 amino acids. The ends were cut back, 5 bases at V and 1 base at J, with 20 bases in the middle. CDR3 sequence (DNA): TGCGCCAGCAGTTACAAACACAACGGACAGCCCCAAGAGACCCAGTACTTC. It translates to CASSYKHNGQPQETQYF.

This chain joins TRBV20-1 and TRBJ2-3, with a possible D match to TRBD1 (6 bases). V was clipped by 1 base and J by 8 bases, with 19 bases between them. CDR1 is DFQATT, CDR2 SNEGSKA, per germline (reference sequence). This CDR3 region has 15 residues. The DNA for the CDR3 is TGCAGTGCTAGAGGTTCCCGGGACACGGCGGGTACGCAGTATTTT. It specifies CSARGSRDTAGTQYF.

A few counts support this clonotype. This chain links TRBV12-3 or TRBV12-4 with TRBJ2-7, with 9 bases that match TRBD2. The CDR3 runs 14 residues. The V and J ends lost 7 bases and 3 bases, in that order; junction bases with no gene match: 7. Written as DNA, the CDR3 is TGTGCCAGCACCCAGGCGGGGGGGGACTACGAGCAGTACTTC. This encodes CASTQAGGDYEQYF.

V and J are TRBV5-1 and TRBJ2-5; TRBD2 matches 10 bases. Trimming took 5 bases from V and 2 from J; bases not matched to a gene: 9. There are 16 residues in the CDR3. Germline CDR1 reads SGHRS; CDR2 reads YFSETQ. The CDR3 coding sequence is TGCGCCAGCAGTTTTCTAGCGGGGGTACTACAAGAGACCCAGTACTTC. It yields the protein CASSFLAGVLQETQYF.

This clonotype was counted only a few times. The chain combines TRBV7-2 with TRBJ1-2, with no clear D. Trimming took 0 bases from V and 2 from J, leaving 10 bases between them. Germline-derived CDR1 and CDR2 are SGHTA and FQGNSA. The CDR3 is 15 amino acids. CDR3 region: CASSLAGNDNYGYTF. As DNA, the CDR3 is TGTGCCAGCAGCTTAGCAGGGAACGACAACTATGGCTACACCTTC.

The J gene is TRBJ2-1, the V gene TRBV20-1, with 8 bases lining up with TRBD2. V dropped 6 bases and J dropped 9; count of bases not matched to a gene: 13. This CDR3 comprises 14 residues. Germline CDR1 reads DFQATT; CDR2 reads SNEGSKA (reference sequence). For the CDR3, the DNA is TGCAGTGCCCTCACCGGGACTAGTTCGTCTGAGCAGTTCTTC. Amino acid sequence: CSALTGTSSSEQFF.

In its sample, this clonotype was seen a few times. The V gene is TRBV7-2, the J gene TRBJ2-5; no definite D call. CDR1 SGHTA and CDR2 FQGNSA come from the germline V gene. V lost 5 bases and J 5 bases, leaving 12 bases between the germline ends. The CDR3 is 13 residues long. CDR3 coding DNA: TGTGCCAGCAGCGAAAGACCCGGGGAGACCCAGTACTTC. It yields the protein CASSERPGETQYF.

CDR3 bases: TGTGCCACCAGCATTTGGTTGGTGTCTGCACAGGGTGGGAACTATGGCTACACCTTC. Translated, it gives CATSIWLVSAQGGNYGYTF. The chain employs TRBV15 and TRBJ1-2, with a weak D call TRBD1 (6 bases). V was trimmed by 4 bases and J by 2 bases, leaving 26 bases between them. CDR1 and CDR2 from the germline V gene are LNHNV and YYDKDF (reference sequence). CDR3 length: 19 residues.

The chain joins TRBV5-1 to TRBJ1-1, with D possibly being TRBD1 (5 bases). Trimming took 0 bases from V and 1 from J, leaving 7 bases between them. Germline V lookup: CDR1 SGHRS, CDR2 YFSETQ. This CDR3 comprises 14 residues. In DNA, the CDR3 is TGCGCCAGCAGCTTGGACGGACAGAACACTGAAGCTTTCTTT. This gives the protein CASSLDGQNTEAFF.

V usage is TRBV19 and J usage is TRBJ2-7; tentative D call: TRBD1 (6 bases). The CDR3 is made up of 13 amino acids. V shed 4 bases and J shed 2 bases, with 9 bases lying between them. Germline values: CDR1 LNHDA, CDR2 SQIVND (reference sequence). The chain's CDR3 is CASSTGTTYEQYF. CDR3 DNA: TGTGCCAGTAGTACCGGGACAACCTACGAGCAGTACTTC.

This clonotype occurred a few times. J is TRBJ2-5 and V is TRBV6-6, with D perhaps assigned TRBD1 or TRBD2 (5 bases each). Germline V lookup: CDR1 MNHNY, CDR2 SVGAGI (reference sequence). This CDR3 spans 14 amino acids. The V gene lost 2 bases and the J gene lost 1 base, with 8 bases spanning the gap. The CDR3 loop is CASSYVGAQETQYF. The CDR3 DNA follows: TGTGCCAGCAGTTACGTCGGGGCCCAAGAGACCCAGTACTTC.

This clonotype was found a few times. The chain uses TRBV28 and TRBJ1-2; D might be TRBD1 (6 bases). V was trimmed by 6 bases and J by 4 bases, leaving 12 bases between them. Germline assignment: CDR1 MDHEN and CDR2 SYDVKM. This CDR3 contains 13 residues. The CDR3: CASRTGPSYGYTF. The CDR3 DNA follows: TGTGCCAGCAGGACAGGTCCCTCCTATGGCTACACCTTC.

There are a few counts of this clonotype. The chain uses TRBV20-1 and TRBJ2-2, with 8 bases aligning to TRBD1. Trimming took 4 bases from V and 1 from J; bases not matched to a gene: 11. The CDR3 extends over 17 amino acids. The germline V gene encodes CDR1 DFQATT and CDR2 SNEGSKA (reference sequence). CDR3 nucleotide sequence: TGCAGTGCTACAGGCCCCAGGGGGCAAGGGAACACCGGGGAGCTGTTTTTT. Translating it yields CSATGPRGQGNTGELFF.

This clonotype has just a few counts. The genes are TRBV4-2 and TRBJ1-1; tentative D call: TRBD1 (5 bases). Germline assignment: CDR1 LGHNA and CDR2 YNFKEQ. The CDR3 loop spans 10 amino acids. Trimming removed 5 bases at V and 12 bases at J, with 10 bases between. The CDR3 nucleotides are TGTGCCAGCAGCGGGGGGGAATCTTTCTTT. It yields the protein CASSGGESFF.

At least ten counts were recorded for this clonotype. The chain uses TRBV7-2 and TRBJ2-1; no definite D call. In germline, CDR1 is SGHTA, CDR2 FQGNSA. The length of the CDR3 is 16 residues. Trimming left V 11 bases short and J 0 bases short, with 20 bases between. As DNA, the CDR3 is TGTGCCTCCGGTACCTTGGGCCTGAGCTCCTACAATGAGCAGTTCTTC. This encodes CASGTLGLSSYNEQFF. The complete variable domain, with remaining parts taken from reference TRBV7-2 and TRBJ2-1, reads GAGVSQSPSNKVTEKGKDVELRCDPISGHTALYWYRQSLGQGLEFLIYFQGNSAPDKSGLPSDRFSAERTGGSVSTLTIQRTQQEDSAVYLCASGTLGLSSYNEQFFGPGTRLTVL.

This clonotype has more than one count but fewer than ten. This rearrangement joins TRBV5-5 to TRBJ2-7; 8 positions agree with TRBD1. Losses at the gene ends were 0 bases for V and 6 bases for J; bases not matched to a gene: 5. The CDR3 is 14 residues long. Germline V gene data show CDR1 as SGHKS and CDR2 as YYEKEE (reference sequence). The CDR3 nucleotides are TGTGCCAGCAGCTTGGCGTGGACAGGGATCGAGCAGTACTTC. The encoded protein is CASSLAWTGIEQYF.

The rearrangement links TRBV7-8 to TRBJ1-2, with TRBD1 matching 8 bases. The CDR3 length is 13 residues. J gave up 6 bases and V 5 bases, and 5 bases lay outside the gene matches. CDR1 and CDR2 from the germline V gene are SGHVS and FQNEAQ. CDR3 DNA sequence: TGTGCCAGCAGCGCCCGGACAGGGAATGGCTACACCTTC. Translation: CASSARTGNGYTF.

This chain joins TRBV5-1 and TRBJ2-1; D unresolved. This CDR3 comprises 16 residues. The V gene's germline CDR1 is SGHRS and CDR2 YFSETQ. The V end lost 2 bases, the J end lost 1 base, and 13 bases lay between the germline ends. The CDR3 protein is CASSFGRSISYNEQFF. The CDR3 DNA follows: TGCGCCAGCAGCTTTGGCAGGTCAATTTCCTACAATGAGCAGTTCTTC.